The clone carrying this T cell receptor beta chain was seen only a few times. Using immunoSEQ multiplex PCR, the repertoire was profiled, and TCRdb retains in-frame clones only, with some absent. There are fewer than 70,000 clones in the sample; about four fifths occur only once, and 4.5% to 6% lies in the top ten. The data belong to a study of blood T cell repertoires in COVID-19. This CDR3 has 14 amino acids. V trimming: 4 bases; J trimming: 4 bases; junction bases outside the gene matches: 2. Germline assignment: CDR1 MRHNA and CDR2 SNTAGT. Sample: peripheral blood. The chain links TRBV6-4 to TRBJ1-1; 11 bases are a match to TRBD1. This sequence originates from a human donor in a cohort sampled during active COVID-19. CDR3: CASSAGTGGTEAFF. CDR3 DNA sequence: TGTGCCAGCAGTGCCGGGACAGGGGGCACTGAAGCTTTCTTT.